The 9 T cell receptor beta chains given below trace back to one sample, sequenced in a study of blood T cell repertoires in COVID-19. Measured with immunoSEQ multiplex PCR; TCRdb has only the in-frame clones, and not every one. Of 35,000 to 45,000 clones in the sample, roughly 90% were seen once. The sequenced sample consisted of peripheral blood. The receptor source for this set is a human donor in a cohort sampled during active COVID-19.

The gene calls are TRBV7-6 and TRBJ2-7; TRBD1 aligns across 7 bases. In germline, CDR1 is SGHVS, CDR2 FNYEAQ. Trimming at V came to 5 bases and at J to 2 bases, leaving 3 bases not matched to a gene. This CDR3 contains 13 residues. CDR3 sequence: CASSRDRTYEQYF. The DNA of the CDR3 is TGTGCCAGCAGCCGGGACAGAACCTACGAGCAGTACTTC. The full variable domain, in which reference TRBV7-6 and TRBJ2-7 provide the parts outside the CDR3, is GAGVSQSPRYKVTKRGQDVALRCDPISGHVSLYWYRQALGQGPEFLTYFNYEAQQDKSGLPNDRFSAERPEGSISTLTIQRTEQRDSAMYRCASSRDRTYEQYFGPGTRLTVT.

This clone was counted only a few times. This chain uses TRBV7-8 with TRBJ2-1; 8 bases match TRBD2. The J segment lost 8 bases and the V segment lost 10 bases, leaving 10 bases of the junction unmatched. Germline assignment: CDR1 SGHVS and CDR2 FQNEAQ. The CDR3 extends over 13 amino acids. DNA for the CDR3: TGTGCCATATCCCGGGGGGGAAGGGATGAGCAGTTCTTC. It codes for CAISRGGRDEQFF.

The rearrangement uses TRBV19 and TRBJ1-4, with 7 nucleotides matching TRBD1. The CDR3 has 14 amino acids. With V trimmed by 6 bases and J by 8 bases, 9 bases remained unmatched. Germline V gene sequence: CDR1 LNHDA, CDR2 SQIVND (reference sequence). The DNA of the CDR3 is TGTGCCAGTAGCTACAGGGGCGCAGGAGAAAAACTGTTTTTT. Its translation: CASSYRGAGEKLFF.

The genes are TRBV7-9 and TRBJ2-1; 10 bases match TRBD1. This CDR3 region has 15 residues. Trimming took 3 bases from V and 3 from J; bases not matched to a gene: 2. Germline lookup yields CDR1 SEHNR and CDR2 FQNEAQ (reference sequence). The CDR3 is CASSLGQGNYNEQFF. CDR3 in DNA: TGTGCCAGCAGCTTGGGACAGGGGAACTACAATGAGCAGTTCTTC.

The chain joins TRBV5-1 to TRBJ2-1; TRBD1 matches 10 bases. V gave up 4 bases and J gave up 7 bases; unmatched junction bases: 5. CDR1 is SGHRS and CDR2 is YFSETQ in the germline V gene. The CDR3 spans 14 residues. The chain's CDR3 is CASSGGQGFNEQFF. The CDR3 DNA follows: TGCGCCAGCAGCGGGGGACAGGGGTTTAATGAGCAGTTCTTC.

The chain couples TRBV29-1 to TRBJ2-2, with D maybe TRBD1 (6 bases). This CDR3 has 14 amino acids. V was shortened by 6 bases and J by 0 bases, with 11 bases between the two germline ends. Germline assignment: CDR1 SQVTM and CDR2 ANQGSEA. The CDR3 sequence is CSVYRASNTGELFF. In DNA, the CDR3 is TGCAGCGTGTACAGGGCCTCGAACACCGGGGAGCTGTTTTTT.

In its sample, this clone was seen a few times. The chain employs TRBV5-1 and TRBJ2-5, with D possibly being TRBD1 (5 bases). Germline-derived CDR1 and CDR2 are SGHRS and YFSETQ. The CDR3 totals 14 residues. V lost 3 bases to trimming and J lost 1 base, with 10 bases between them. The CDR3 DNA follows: TGCGCCAGCAGCTCGACAGCATTCCAAGAGACCCAGTACTTC. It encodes CASSSTAFQETQYF. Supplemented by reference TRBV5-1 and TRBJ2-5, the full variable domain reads KAGVTQTPRYLIKTRGQQVTLSCSPISGHRSVSWYQQTPGQGLQFLFEYFSETQRNKGNFPGRFSGRQFSNSRSEMNVSTLELGDSALYLCASSSTAFQETQYFGPGTRLLVL.

CDR3: CASSFGGSNTGELFF. In nucleotides, the CDR3 is TGTGCCAGCAGCTTTGGGGGCTCGAACACCGGGGAGCTGTTTTTT. This rearrangement joins TRBV7-9 to TRBJ2-2, with D tentatively TRBD1 (6 bases). Germline V CDR1 and CDR2: SEHNR, FQNEAQ (reference sequence). The CDR3 length is 15 residues. Trimming took 3 bases from V and 0 from J, leaving 8 bases between them.

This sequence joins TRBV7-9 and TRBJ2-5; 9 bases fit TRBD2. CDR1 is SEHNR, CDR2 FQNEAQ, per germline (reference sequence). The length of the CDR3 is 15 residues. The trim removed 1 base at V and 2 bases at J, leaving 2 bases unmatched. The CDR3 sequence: CASSLGGLAQETQYF. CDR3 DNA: TGTGCCAGCAGCTTAGGGGGACTAGCTCAAGAGACCCAGTACTTC. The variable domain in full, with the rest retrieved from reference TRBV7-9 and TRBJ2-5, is DTGVSQNPRHKITKRGQNVTFRCDPISEHNRLYWYRQTLGQGPEFLTYFQNEAQLEKSRLLSDRFSAERPKGSFSTLEIQRTEQGDSAMYLCASSLGGLAQETQYFGPGTRLLVL.